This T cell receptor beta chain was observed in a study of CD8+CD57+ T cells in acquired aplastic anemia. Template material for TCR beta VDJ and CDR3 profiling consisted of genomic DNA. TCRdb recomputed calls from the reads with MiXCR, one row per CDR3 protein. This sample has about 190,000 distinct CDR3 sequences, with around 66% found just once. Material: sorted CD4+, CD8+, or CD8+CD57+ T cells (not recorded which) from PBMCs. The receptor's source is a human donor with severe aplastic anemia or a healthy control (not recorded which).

CDR3 sequence reads: CSAKQGTGYTF. CDR3 DNA sequence: TGCAGTGCTAAACAGGGGACTGGCTACACCTTC. The V gene is TRBV20-1, the J gene TRBJ1-2; TRBD1 aligns across 7 bases. Trimming cost V 4 bases and J 7 bases; bases outside gene matches: 3. The CDR3 spans 11 residues. Germline V gene data show CDR1 as DFQATT and CDR2 as SNEGSKA (reference sequence).